This entry features one T cell receptor (beta chain) sequence. Its target is not known. The data were taken from a study of shared clonotypes between healthy human individuals. Findings of the study overall: Sequencing depth was expected to influence donor clonotype sharing.

Produced via immunoSEQ multiplex PCR; TCRdb's table is partial and in-frame only. The data show millions of clones, roughly 92% seen once. V was cut by 8 bases and J by 2 bases, with 13 bases left in between. CDR3 size: 14 residues. Germline V CDR1 and CDR2: LNHNV, YYDKDF (reference sequence). This clonotype originated in a man younger than 35 in good health. The sample taken for sequencing was naive CD4+ T cells sorted from blood. Subset noted: CD45RA+ positively selected. V gene TRBV15 combines with J gene TRBJ2-1, with D possibly being TRBD2 (6 bases). CDR3 coding DNA: TGTGCCACCCGTGAAGGAGGGCCCTACAATGAGCAGTTCTTC. Residues: CATREGGPYNEQFF. Using reference TRBV15 and TRBJ2-1 for the parts outside the CDR3, the full variable domain is DAMVIQNPRYQVTQFGKPVTLSCSQTLNHNVMYWYQQKSSQAPKLLFHYYDKDFNNEADTPDNFQSRRPNTSFCFLDIRSPGLGDTAMYLCATREGGPYNEQFFGPGTRLTVL.